This entry lists 26 T cell receptor beta chains sequenced from one sample in a study of T cell clusters in autoimmune cytopenias. TRB amplification used roughly 250 ng of peripheral blood genomic DNA. One tube held mixed TRB-A and TRB-B primer pools for touch-down PCR. One entry per CDR3 protein, without DNA, is what TCRdb gives after re-calling the multiplex PCR reads. The listing contains roughly 7,000 distinct CDR3 sequences. The sample was peripheral blood. Receptor source: a human donor with an autoimmune cytopenia or autoimmune hepatitis (not recorded which).

The chain couples TRBV5-1 to TRBJ2-3; TCRdb selects TRBD2, and the lack of DNA leaves this call unchecked. Germline V gene data show CDR1 as SGHRS and CDR2 as YFSETQ. CDR3 length equals 19 residues. This chain's CDR3 is CASSLDPGLAGGVPDTQYF.

This clonotype counts as medium-sized by frequency. This sequence joins TRBV6-2 or TRBV6-3 and TRBJ1-2. Germline values: CDR1 MNHEY, CDR2 SVGEGT. The CDR3 extends over 12 amino acids. CDR3: CASRTHGYGYTF.

The rearrangement uses TRBV11-1 and TRBJ1-1; TCRdb calls TRBD1, which cannot be checked without DNA. CDR3 length: 14 residues. The V gene's germline CDR1 is SGHAT and CDR2 FQDESV (reference sequence). CDR3 protein: CASSFSDRGTEAFF.

The chain is built from TRBV10-3 and TRBJ2-3; TCRdb outputs TRBD2, but without DNA this stays unchecked. Germline CDR1 and CDR2: ENHRY and SYGVKD. The CDR3 spans 15 residues. The CDR3 protein is CAIRRTSGGADTQYF.

The chain couples TRBV7-9 to TRBJ2-2; as DNA is missing, the TRBD1 call by TCRdb cannot be tested. Per the germline V gene, CDR1 is SEHNR and CDR2 is FQNEAQ (reference sequence). The CDR3 has 16 residues. CDR3 amino acids: CASSRGRGVNTGELFF.

Frequency places this clonotype as medium-sized. V and J are TRBV6-6 and TRBJ1-1. Per the germline V gene, CDR1 is MNHNY and CDR2 is SVGAGI (reference sequence). CDR3 length: 13 residues. The CDR3 loop reads CASSPNRNTEAFF.

The chain couples TRBV19 to TRBJ2-3; TCRdb lists TRBD1, though no DNA is available to test this call. CDR3 length: 15 amino acids. Germline V gene lookup returns CDR1 LNHDA and CDR2 SQIVND (reference sequence). This CDR3 reads CASSPQWGRTDTQYF.

The J gene is TRBJ2-5, the V gene TRBV15; without DNA, the TCRdb call of TRBD2 cannot be checked. Germline lookup yields CDR1 LNHNV and CDR2 YYDKDF (reference sequence). The CDR3 loop spans 16 amino acids. CDR3 residues: CATSRDGRANWETQYF. The full variable domain, completed using reference TRBV15 and TRBJ2-5, is DAMVIQNPRYQVTQFGKPVTLSCSQTLNHNVMYWYQQKSSQAPKLLFHYYDKDFNNEADTPDNFQSRRPNTSFCFLDIRSPGLGDTAMYLCATSRDGRANWETQYFGPGTRLLVL.

This clonotype ranks as medium-sized (0.01 to 0.1%) in terms of frequency. The chain uses TRBV19 and TRBJ1-5. From germline, CDR1 is LNHDA and CDR2 SQIVND (reference sequence). CDR3 length: 14 amino acids. The CDR3 sequence is CASQIFGADQPQHF.

The chain has TRBV11-1 and TRBJ1-2. The V gene's germline CDR1 is SGHAT and CDR2 FQDESV (reference sequence). The CDR3 contains 14 residues. The CDR3 sequence is CASSLSVGNYGYTF.

CDR3 sequence reads: CASSPRFAGYATNEKLFF. The V and J genes are TRBV12-3 or TRBV12-4 and TRBJ1-4; TCRdb's D gene call, TRBD1, goes unchecked for lack of DNA. The CDR3 is made up of 18 amino acids.

Judged by frequency, this clonotype is medium-sized. The chain employs TRBV18 and TRBJ2-1; no DNA is available, so the TRBD1 call from TCRdb remains unchecked. CDR3 length equals 14 residues. Looked up from germline, CDR1 is KGHSH and CDR2 is LQKENI. CDR3 in amino acids: CASSRGTGEGEQFF. Variable domain in full (rest from reference TRBV18 and TRBJ2-1): NAGVMQNPRHLVRRRGQEARLRCSPMKGHSHVYWYRQLPEEGLKFMVYLQKENIIDESGMPKERFSAEFPKEGPSILRIQQVVRGDSAAYFCASSRGTGEGEQFFGPGTRLTVL.

The chain is built from TRBV18 and TRBJ1-1; checking the TCRdb D call of TRBD1 is not possible without DNA. This CDR3 spans 12 amino acids. The germline V gene has CDR1 KGHSH and CDR2 LQKENI. CDR3 sequence: CASSQRGTEAFF.

This clonotype registers medium-sized by frequency. The chain recombines TRBV6-1 with TRBJ2-5. Germline values: CDR1 MNHNS, CDR2 SASEGT. This CDR3 is built from 13 residues. CDR3 region: CASSVGVRETQYF.

According to its frequency, this clonotype is medium-sized (0.01 to 0.1%). The gene calls are TRBV6-2 or TRBV6-3 and TRBJ2-2; TCRdb proposes TRBD1, but this gene call is untestable without DNA. The germline gives CDR1 MNHEY, CDR2 SVGEGT. This CDR3 has 15 residues. The CDR3 protein is CASSARRGYIGELFF.

The chain is built from TRBV7-9 and TRBJ1-3. Germline V gene sequence: CDR1 SEHNR, CDR2 FQNEAQ (reference sequence). The CDR3 is made up of 15 amino acids. The chain's CDR3 is CASSHSLGSGNTIYF. Full variable domain (rest looked up from reference TRBV7-9 and TRBJ1-3): DTGVSQNPRHKITKRGQNVTFRCDPISEHNRLYWYRQTLGQGPEFLTYFQNEAQLEKSRLLSDRFSAERPKGSFSTLEIQRTEQGDSAMYLCASSHSLGSGNTIYFGEGSWLTVV.

This clonotype ranks as medium-sized in terms of frequency. The gene calls are TRBV18 and TRBJ2-2; the TCRdb call, TRBD1, lacks DNA for checking. Germline CDR1 reads KGHSH; CDR2 reads LQKENI. The CDR3 has 15 amino acids. The CDR3 here is CASSPRGSNTGELFF.

The chain combines TRBV7-9 with TRBJ2-1; TCRdb picks TRBD2, but there is no DNA to check that call. Germline V lookup: CDR1 SEHNR, CDR2 FQNEAQ (reference sequence). CDR3 length: 14 residues. The chain's CDR3 is CASRGGTSSYEQFF.

Considering frequency, this clonotype is medium-sized (0.01 to 0.1%). The chain combines TRBV30 with TRBJ2-1. Germline V gives CDR1 GTSNPN, CDR2 SVGIG (reference sequence). The CDR3 is made up of 11 amino acids. The CDR3: CARRGYNEQFF.

The chain employs TRBV20-1 and TRBJ2-3. This CDR3 contains 13 residues. The germline CDR1 and CDR2 sequences are DFQATT and SNEGSKA (reference sequence). Here the CDR3 reads CSARAESTDTQYF.

This chain uses TRBV20-1 with TRBJ1-2; lacking DNA, the TRBD1 call made by TCRdb goes unchecked. Germline V lookup: CDR1 DFQATT, CDR2 SNEGSKA (reference sequence). The CDR3 totals 14 residues. The CDR3 reads CSARTTGFHYGYTF.

The CDR3 protein is CASQGATYEQYF. The rearrangement joins TRBV11-2 to TRBJ2-7; TCRdb's D call, TRBD1, is unchecked because there is no DNA. This CDR3 is 12 amino acids long. Germline loops: CDR1 SGHAT, CDR2 FQNNGV.

Considering frequency, this clonotype is medium-sized. The V call is TRBV27, the J call TRBJ2-7; the TRBD1 assignment by TCRdb is unverifiable without DNA. The CDR3 spans 15 residues. Germline V CDR1 and CDR2: MNHEY, SMNVEV (reference sequence). The CDR3 here is CASSLSLHRPYEQYF.

This clonotype shows up as medium-sized by frequency. V gene TRBV19 combines with J gene TRBJ1-5; checking the TCRdb D call of TRBD1 is not possible without DNA. Germline V gene lookup returns CDR1 LNHDA and CDR2 SQIVND (reference sequence). There are 14 residues in the CDR3. The CDR3 reads CASRQGGGNQPQHF.

In terms of frequency, this clonotype is medium-sized. The V and J genes are TRBV19 and TRBJ1-1. In germline, CDR1 is LNHDA, CDR2 SQIVND (reference sequence). The CDR3 has 15 residues. The CDR3 reads CASRQGRAMNTEAFF.

By frequency, this clonotype is medium-sized. V gene TRBV6-5 combines with J gene TRBJ1-2; TCRdb gives TRBD1 as the D gene, but with no DNA this cannot be confirmed. The CDR3 is 13 amino acids. Per the germline V gene, CDR1 is MNHEY and CDR2 is SVGAGI. CDR3 residues: CASSYYEDSFHTF.